The clone carrying this TCR beta chain was counted once. This sample was taken from a study of blood T cell repertoires in COVID-19. Sequencing was performed with immunoSEQ multiplex PCR; in TCRdb, only in-frame clones are kept and a portion is missing. Counted here are more than 15,000 clones, just under 90% occurring once; the ten biggest clones make up approximately 5.2%. CDR1 and CDR2 from the germline V gene are LNHNV and YYDKDF (reference sequence). This CDR3 has 15 amino acids. Trimming removed 1 base from V and 6 bases from J, with 12 bases in between. Material for sequencing was peripheral blood. J is TRBJ1-4 and V is TRBV15; D might be TRBD1 (6 bases). This TCR came from a human donor in a cohort sampled during active COVID-19. The CDR3, as DNA: TGTGCCACCAGCAGAGGCCGGACAGCGGATGAAAAACTGTTTTTT. As protein: CATSRGRTADEKLFF.